This T cell receptor beta chain was identified during a study of T cell repertoires in cytomegalovirus infection. Study-wide results and limits: The cumulative frequency of public TCR beta families identified carriers of CMV plus the relevant HLA. The ex vivo response was dominated by HLA-C-restricted CMV-specific TCR beta clonotypes.

Trimming shortened V by 7 bases and J by 1 base, and 7 bases separated the two germline ends. Germline V gene lookup returns CDR1 MNHNY and CDR2 SVGAGI (reference sequence). This CDR3 has 12 residues. This clonotype was seen only a few times. Its target is unknown. TCRdb ran MiXCR on the reads and lists one entry per CDR3 protein. Counted here are 200,000 or so distinct CDR3 sequences, under 30% occurring once; the ten biggest clones make up approximately 30%. The sequence was obtained from a human donor in good health (CMV status not recorded). Some clones in this sample may be carry-over from other donors' samples. The genes are TRBV6-6 and TRBJ1-1; D remains unclear. The material sequenced was PBMCs. The CDR3 sequence: CASTRRNTEAFF. CDR3 nucleotides: TGTGCCAGCACCAGGAGGAACACTGAAGCTTTCTTT.